This is a list of T cell receptor beta chains from one sample in a study of blood T cell repertoires in COVID-19. Assay: immunoSEQ multiplex PCR; the TCRdb copy retains only in-frame clones and omits some. The sample lists 150,000 to 200,000 clones, about 86% occurring once. Sequenced: peripheral blood. These receptors originate from a man in his late teens or twenties with acute or convalescent COVID-19. Each CDR3 is given with its conserved first and last residue. The order of the fields is D gene, clone size, V gene, J gene, CDR3 DNA, CDR3 protein. D genes are given only for firm matches. Some rows mark clone size as missing; the rest say once, few, many or name a class of expanded clone.

>TRBD2|-|TRBV4-1|TRBJ2-1
TGCGCCAGCAGCCCATCTCAACCCCGGCTAGCGGGGTCCAATGAGCAGTTCTTC
CASSPSQPRLAGSNEQFF
>TRBD1|few|TRBV12-5|TRBJ1-1
TGTGCTAGTGGTTTGGCCCCAGGGGGCACTGAAGCTTTCTTT
CASGLAPGGTEAFF
>TRBD1|once|TRBV7-7|TRBJ2-5
TGTGCCAGCAGCTTAGTGGGACAGGGGACGGAGACCCAGTACTTC
CASSLVGQGTETQYF
>-|once|TRBV5-1|TRBJ2-2
TGCGCCAGCAGCTTGGCTCTCGCGGAACAAAACACCGGGGAGCTGTTTTTT
CASSLALAEQNTGELFF
>TRBD1|-|TRBV6-5|TRBJ1-4
TGTGCCAGCAGCCGTGGACAGGGTTATGAAAAACTGTTTTTT
CASSRGQGYEKLFF
>-|-|TRBV6-5|TRBJ1-5
TGTGCCAGCCTGCTTCGGGTAAATCAGCCCCAGCATTTT
CASLLRVNQPQHF
>TRBD1|-|TRBV24-1|TRBJ2-5
TGTGCCACCAGATACAGGGGAGAGACCCAGTACTTC
CATRYRGETQYF
>TRBD1|-|TRBV27|TRBJ2-4
TGTGCCAGCAGAACTGGGACAGGGGTCAAAAACATTCAGTACTTC
CASRTGTGVKNIQYF
>TRBD2|-|TRBV3-1/TRBV3-2|TRBJ2-1
TGTGCCAGCAGCCAGCTAGCGGGGGCTGGGGATGAGCAGTTCTTC
CASSQLAGAGDEQFF
>-|-|TRBV19|TRBJ1-5
TGTGCCACTTGTCGGTATAGCAATCAGCCCCAGCATTTT
CATCRYSNQPQHF
>TRBD2|-|TRBV9|TRBJ2-2
TGTGCCAGCAGCACCAGCGGGGGGAGCACCGGGGAGCTGTTTTTT
CASSTSGGSTGELFF
>TRBD1|once|TRBV6-5|TRBJ1-2
TGTGCCAGCAGTTACCAAAGGACAGGGGGGGATGGCTACACCTTC
CASSYQRTGGDGYTF
>-|-|TRBV6-5|TRBJ1-1
TGTGCCAGCGGCAGGGAATTGAACACTGAAGCTTTCTTT
CASGRELNTEAFF
>-|-|TRBV24-1|TRBJ2-5
TGTGCCACCAGTGAACAGGGAACTCTTCCTGGAGAGGCCCAGTACTTC
CATSEQGTLPGEAQYF
>-|-|TRBV19|TRBJ2-2
TGTGCCAGTATGCCGCGGGGAAACACCGGGGAGCTGTTTTTT
CASMPRGNTGELFF
>-|-|TRBV15|TRBJ1-5
TGTGCCACCAGCAGAGATCTAAAGGGAGGCTTTTGGCAGCCCCAGCATTTT
CATSRDLKGGFWQPQHF
>TRBD2|-|TRBV27|TRBJ2-5
TGTGCCAGCAGTTCAATAGCGGGGGGCCGACAAGAGACCCAGTACTTC
CASSSIAGGRQETQYF
>-|-|TRBV7-9|TRBJ1-2
TGTGCCAGCAGCGTCAGGGGTATCGGCTATGGCTACACCTTC
CASSVRGIGYGYTF
>TRBD2|-|TRBV2|TRBJ2-1
TGTGCCAGCAGTGAAGGGGGGATAGCGGGTAATGAGCAGTTCTTC
CASSEGGIAGNEQFF
>TRBD1|-|TRBV2|TRBJ1-5
TGTGCCAGCAGGCAGGGACAGGAGCTGAATCAGCCCCAGCATTTT
CASRQGQELNQPQHF
>TRBD1|few|TRBV25-1|TRBJ1-5
TGTGCCAGCAGTGACCCGGGACAGGGGGGGCCCAATCAGCCCCAGCATTTT
CASSDPGQGGPNQPQHF